This passage covers 6 T cell receptor beta chains from one sample sequenced in a study of blood T cells in healthy people across ages. A sample-barcoded 5' primer and a J-beta primer mix were used in a second PCR of roughly 6 to 11 cycles. Using its own MiXCR run on the 5' RACE reads, TCRdb lists one record per CDR3 protein. The sample holds roughly 1.4 million distinct CDR3 sequences, around 55% seen once. Sequencing was performed on blood. The receptors originated from a man between 18 and 29 years old in good health.

The table lists this clonotype with a few counts. This rearrangement joins TRBV28 to TRBJ2-3, with D possibly being TRBD1 (5 bases). Germline CDR1 and CDR2: MDHEN and SYDVKM. This CDR3 is built from 14 residues. Trimming removed 5 bases from V and 1 base from J, with 10 bases in between. The CDR3 DNA follows: TGTGCCAGCAGTCCATCACAGGGCACAGATACGCAGTATTTT. Translated, it gives CASSPSQGTDTQYF.

The J gene is TRBJ2-3, the V gene TRBV24-1, with TRBD1 matching 9 bases. The germline gives CDR1 KGHDR, CDR2 SFDVKD. This CDR3 comprises 15 residues. V was pared by 5 bases and J by 4 bases, with 6 bases of the junction left unmatched. This CDR3 is CATSAKGQGPDTQYF. In DNA form, the CDR3 reads TGTGCCACCAGTGCGAAGGGACAGGGCCCAGATACGCAGTATTTT.

The rearrangement uses TRBV5-1 and TRBJ1-1, with D tentatively TRBD1 (5 bases). Germline lookup yields CDR1 SGHRS and CDR2 YFSETQ. Trimming stripped 7 bases from V and 4 bases from J, with 17 bases between. This CDR3 comprises 14 residues. This chain's CDR3 is CASGHGREGTEAFF. CDR3 nucleotide sequence: TGCGCCAGCGGACATGGTCGGGAGGGCACTGAAGCTTTCTTT.

The chain combines TRBV4-1 with TRBJ2-5; perhaps TRBD2 as D (6 bases). This CDR3 has 15 residues. Germline-derived CDR1 and CDR2 are MGHRA and YSYEKL. V shed 3 bases and J shed 5 bases, with 16 bases lying between them. CDR3 DNA: TGCGCCAGCAGCCATGCGGGGTACTCCTACGAGACCCAGTACTTC. This sequence encodes CASSHAGYSYETQYF.

The rearrangement uses TRBV7-9 and TRBJ2-7; perhaps TRBD1 as D (5 bases). Germline V gene sequence: CDR1 SEHNR, CDR2 FQNEAQ (reference sequence). The length of the CDR3 is 14 residues. Trimming removed 5 bases at V and 4 bases at J, with 15 bases between. The DNA for the CDR3 is TGTGCCAGCAGCCTACAAGGACAACAATACGAGCAGTACTTC. Amino acids: CASSLQGQQYEQYF.

As concerns this clonotype: At one of its ends the junction is not consistent with the germline gene, which may arise from a read error. This chain joins TRBV20-1 and TRBJ2-7; TRBD2 matches at 10 bases. The CDR3 contains 13 residues. Germline CDR1 DFQATT, CDR2 SNEGSKA (reference sequence). CDR3 protein: CSVRDLAGDAQYF. The CDR3 DNA sequence: TGCAGTGTTAGGGATCTAGCGGGAGATGCGCAGTATTTC.